This TCR beta chain was recovered during a study of T-cell memory formation after mild COVID-19. Study-wide findings and caveats: Within pre-infection memory, some responding clones were found, suggesting cross-reactive memory joined.

About this clonotype: The antigen remains undetermined.

CDR3 length: 17 amino acids. Germline V gene data show CDR1 as SGHRS and CDR2 as YFSETQ. V dropped 8 bases and J dropped 1 base, with 25 bases sitting between them. TCRdb called the 5' RACE reads again in MiXCR, with one record for every CDR3 protein. Among around 200,000 distinct CDR3 sequences, over 20% were seen once, and the ten largest hold 23%. J is TRBJ2-7 and V is TRBV5-1; possibly TRBD1 or TRBD2 for D (5 bases each). The sequenced sample was PBMCs or a T cell subset sorted from them (not recorded which). This receptor was obtained from an adult woman who had mild COVID-19 (a few samples of this study predate the infection). Cell type and time point are not known. CDR3 sequence (DNA): TGCGCCAGTAGCGAGGGGCAAAGGGCAGACCCGTCCTACGAGCAGTACTTC. Amino acids: CASSEGQRADPSYEQYF.